This paragraph covers one TCR beta chain sequence. Sequencing used immunoSEQ multiplex PCR; TCRdb keeps in-frame clones, though not all of them. The sample includes over 45,000 clones, approximately 54% seen only once; the top ten take more than 20%. This CDR3 spans 12 amino acids. Trimming removed 4 bases from V and 5 bases from J, with 6 bases in between. Per germline, CDR1 MNHEY and CDR2 SVGAGI. These data belong to a study of cytotoxic CD8 clonotypes in ibrutinib-treated CLL. This sequence was found in a human donor with chronic lymphocytic leukemia. The rearrangement links TRBV6-5 to TRBJ1-5; D is ambiguous. Sequencing was performed on PBMCs, taken at disease progression, from a patient treated with ibrutinib. The CDR3 here is CASSSPDQPQHF. The DNA for the CDR3 is TGTGCCAGCAGTTCCCCGGATCAGCCCCAGCATTTT.